This TCR beta chain was identified in a study of cytomegalovirus exposure and HLA in healthy donors. Overall study findings and caveats: The study reported that TCR beta sequences accurately predicted HLA-A and HLA-B alleles in most subjects. Donor immune exposure was known only as CMV serostatus.

Points on this clone: Its specificity is not known.

60 Vbeta and 13 Jbeta primers were used in PCR. Method: immunoSEQ multiplex PCR; TCRdb's copy keeps in-frame clones and lacks some. The profile shows approximately 140,000 clones, less than 80% of them singletons. The sequencing sample was made of PBMCs. The sequence came from a woman in her forties or fifties in good health and CMV-seropositive.

The CDR3 loop reads CASSYKGQGAIGYTF. CDR3 DNA sequence: TGTGCCAGCAGTTACAAAGGACAGGGGGCGATCGGCTACACCTTC. The V and J genes are TRBV6-5 and TRBJ1-2; 11 nucleotides line up with TRBD1. V trimming: 2 bases; J trimming: 8 bases; junction bases outside the gene matches: 7. This CDR3 is 15 amino acids long. The germline V gene has CDR1 MNHEY and CDR2 SVGAGI.